The present T cell receptor beta chain was sequenced within a study of T cell responses to AZD1222 COVID-19 vaccine (dated by TCRdb to the early 2020s). A note on the overall study: AZD1222 recipients with second doses at about 4 weeks or about 12 weeks were pooled, because spike-specific TCR depth and breadth did not differ between schedules. TCR sequencing covered approximately 230 trial participants: 200 to 220 given two doses of AZD1222 and 26 given two doses of MenACWY control vaccine. Trial participants were enrolled by age into subgroups of 18-55, 56-69 and 70-plus years, and around 150, 28 and 57 TCR-sequenced participants, respectively, were included in these subgroups.

The CDR3 regions of human TCRbeta chains were analyzed by immunosequencing. The paper's processing steps were these. Repertoire TCRs were matched against a reference library of SARS-CoV-2-specific TCRs generated with the MIRA antigen-specificity platform. Breadth meant the fraction of unique TCRs that were SARS-CoV-2-associated, whereas depth meant the fraction of total T cells that were SARS-CoV-2-associated. Using the MIRA data, each spike-specific TCR was assigned both to the spike region to which the TCR was reactive and to a CD4 or CD8 class. Log10-transformed breadth and depth values were compared by one-way ANOVA with Sidak's multiple comparisons tests. TCRdb mirrors the immuneACCESS table, restricted to in-frame sequences. Some clones are absent from its copies; in checked studies, under half trace to an unresolved V gene, and the reason for the others is unknown. The D gene and trimming were derived from the DNA, and the V and J assignments and clone size from that table. The sample contains around 100,000 clones, 90% of them found a single time. Jointly, the top ten make up 1% to 1.5% of the sample.

Comment on this clone: Its antigen is not yet known. Base qualities are missing; no much larger clone stands one base away.

Findings and caveats that apply to the study as a whole: Because no day 14 peak-response samples were available, the repertoires could be characterized only after the peak T cell response. Reportedly, close to half of the unique spike-specific TCRs recognized epitopes lying outside the regions that are mutated in the B.1.351 and B.1.1.7 variants. Most participants were white British and females outnumbered males, and the authors suggested that clonal diversity may have been underestimated. Conclusions about previously exposed vaccinees are limited because only six or seven AZD1222 recipients were SARS-CoV-2 seropositive at baseline. The vaccine-associated CD4 TCRs covered the entire spike protein, and the dominant responses fell in regions 160-218 and 743-854. In the small 56-69-year group, the increase in depth fell short of significance, most likely because of low power. Spike-specific TCR breadth and depth rose significantly after two AZD1222 doses compared with day 0 and with MenACWY recipients.

From cysteine to phenylalanine, the CDR3 is 14 amino acids long. Just CDR3 DNA is preserved here, 42 bases in frame from base 1. The germline ends are 9 bases apart after V is trimmed by 6 bases and J by 0 bases. Via the germline V gene, CDR1 is SGHRS and CDR2 YFSETQ. This specimen's time point label, interpreted: baseline before first vaccination. Samples from vaccinated people were obtained from the UK trials COV001 and COV002, which included a single-blind randomized controlled phase 2/3 trial of AZD1222 (ChAdOx1 nCoV-19) in healthy adults. Trial participant PBMC samples were collected at day 0 and day 28 after the second dose for TCRbeta chain sequencing.

The TCR comes from an adult in good health. The rearranged segments are TRBV5-1 and TRBJ2-2, with a tentative D gene TRBD2 over 5 matching bases. The material was peripheral blood, obtained on day 0 of AZD1222 vaccination. The CDR3 sequence is CASMVEANTGELFF. The DNA sequence reads TGCGCCAGCATGGTGGAGGCGAACACCGGGGAGCTGTTTTTT.